Described below is a single T cell receptor (beta chain) sequence and its context. The table lists this clone with a count of one. Its antigen is still unknown. The sample holds no much larger clone one base away, and base qualities are not on file. During colonoscopy, one to two pinch biopsies were obtained from the rectum for research. Before the diagnostic colonoscopy, none of the ulcerative colitis patients had been given any immunosuppressive medication. Rectal biopsies were digested with proteinase K before DNA isolation. The Wizard kit (Promega) was used to extract genomic DNA from the blood and intestinal samples. This entry is derived from a study of pediatric ulcerative colitis (dated by TCRdb to the late 2010s). About the investigation overall: Of the ulcerative colitis patients, seven had pancolitis and two had left-sided colitis, and histology in every patient was consistent with ulcerative colitis. About nine newly diagnosed, treatment-naive pediatric ulcerative colitis patients and four non-IBD control children each provided paired blood and rectal samples. Using the Pediatric Ulcerative Colitis Activity Index, a couple of patients were classed as having mild disease, several as having moderate disease and three as having acute severe colitis.

Rearranged CDR3 beta regions were amplified from genomic DNA with multiplex V and J primers using the immunoSEQ TRB Survey service. To keep depth equal across samples, survey-level sequencing depth of up to 500,000 reads per sample was applied. Libraries were purified, pooled and sequenced on Illumina technology. In the source study's methods: Productive clonality, sample overlap, pairwise scatters, CDR3 beta length, V/D/J gene usage and productiveness were assessed with immunoSEQ online tools. Calculated diversity was defined as the number of unique rearrangements divided by total templates, multiplied by 100, and Shannon and Simpson indices were computed as well. For principal component analysis, Z-score normalized data were analyzed with the R prcomp function and the ggbiplot package. Blood-rectal clonal overlap within each subject was quantified with Morisita's index. Imported from immuneACCESS, the table was reduced by TCRdb to in-frame sequences with V and J called. These copies leave out some clones; in studies compared against another copy, an unresolved V gene accounts for under half, and the cause of the remainder is not known. Clonal size and the V and J genes are those of that table, whereas D and trimming came from the DNA. The table for this sample lists tens of thousands of clones; about 71% of them were counted only once. The ten biggest clones cover roughly a sixth of the sample.

From the germline V gene (reference sequence), CDR1 is SGHKS and CDR2 is YYEKEE. Between the V and J ends, shortened by 0 bases and 0 bases respectively, the junction contains 10 bases. From the cysteine up to the phenylalanine, the CDR3 has a length of 15 residues. Only CDR3 DNA remains: 45 bases, in frame from the first base. Results the study describes overall, beyond this receptor: Features of the rectal repertoire distinguished controls, mild-moderate colitis patients and acute severe colitis patients, and in acute severe colitis, rectal diversity was reduced because of clonal expansions. With only four individuals, the healthy control group was small. A couple of rectal CDR3 clonotypes were found in every ulcerative colitis patient but in no control. Clonal overlap between a subject's own blood and rectum was significantly greater in ulcerative colitis patients than in controls, which suggests more T cell trafficking to inflamed tissue. Blood-derived T cells may have been included in rectal pinch biopsies, especially in patients with overt colitis. Repertoires were derived from total lymphocyte DNA, so rare subsets such as regulatory T cells may have patterns not reflected. For technical reasons, substantially fewer templates were yielded by the blood samples of two patients, and these blood samples were excluded from blood-rectal overlap analysis.

Here the chain combines TRBV5-5 and TRBJ2-7; matching of 5 bases hints at TRBD2 as the D gene. Sequencing input: gut tissue. The clonotype comes from a boy aged 5-17 years with severe ulcerative colitis. For the CDR3, the sequence is CASSLGGSSSYEQYF. In nucleotides, the sequence is TGTGCCAGCAGCTTGGGAGGGTCGAGCTCCTACGAGCAGTACTTC.